These 23 T cell receptor beta chains were all obtained from the same sample, sequenced in a study of regulatory T cells in long-lasting Graves disease. Assembly of TCR beta libraries relied on iRepertoire HTBI primers together with Arm-PCR of CDR3 regions. TCRdb redid the calling of the multiplex PCR reads with MiXCR, one entry per CDR3 protein. The table lists around 400,000 distinct CDR3 sequences, 20% to 25% of them singletons. The time point here: persistent/refractory GD, antithyroid drugs over 5 years with positive TRAb. Preparation of the TCR library used RNA extracted from PBMCs. Specimen: peripheral blood mononuclear cells (PBMCs), collected when the disease was refractory, from a patient treated with antithyroid drugs. These receptors were taken from a female donor with Graves disease.

The rearrangement joins TRBV20-1 to TRBJ1-1; perhaps TRBD1 as D (5 bases). Trimming stripped 2 bases from V and 9 bases from J, with 10 bases between. This CDR3 spans 11 amino acids. Germline values: CDR1 DFQATT, CDR2 SNEGSKA (reference sequence). CDR3 in DNA: TGCAGTGCTAGACGGGGGTCCAAAGCTTTCTTT. Translating gives CSARRGSKAFF.

About this clonotype itself: A much larger clone differs from this one at a single base, so this may be a read error. The chain recombines TRBV27 with TRBJ2-5; possible D gene TRBD2, 5 bases. From germline, CDR1 is MNHEY and CDR2 SMNVEV (reference sequence). The CDR3 runs to 14 residues. V was pared by 5 bases and J by 5 bases, with 15 bases between. The CDR3, as DNA: TGTGCCAGCAGTACGATAGGGAGTGGCGAGACCCAGTACTTC. The encoded protein is CASSTIGSGETQYF.

The V and J genes are TRBV7-9 and TRBJ2-1; 9 nucleotides line up with TRBD1. Germline V gene sequence: CDR1 SEHNR, CDR2 FQNEAQ (reference sequence). V trimming: 5 bases; J trimming: 4 bases; junction bases outside the gene matches: 12. CDR3 size: 17 residues. The CDR3 DNA follows: TGTGCCAGCAGCAACCCAGACGGACAGGGGCCTTACAATGAGCAGTTCTTC. Its protein product is CASSNPDGQGPYNEQFF.

This clonotype was seen repeatedly, ten times or more. The chain is built from TRBV28 and TRBJ1-1, with D unclear. CDR3 length: 12 amino acids. V was clipped by 3 bases and J by 6 bases, with 8 bases between them. The V gene's germline CDR1 is MDHEN and CDR2 SYDVKM. For the CDR3, the DNA is TGTGCCAGCAGTTTTGGGAATTCTGAAGCTTTCTTT. Its translation is CASSFGNSEAFF. Full variable domain (rest looked up from reference TRBV28 and TRBJ1-1): DVKVTQSSRYLVKRTGEKVFLECVQDMDHENMFWYRQDPGLGLRLIYFSYDVKMKEKGDIPEGYSVSREKKERFSLILESASTNQTSMYLCASSFGNSEAFFGQGTRLTVV.

The chain links TRBV20-1 to TRBJ2-5; 10 bases agree with TRBD2. The J call is in doubt because the DNA end fits TRBJ2-1 better. The CDR3 length is 16 residues. The germline gives CDR1 DFQATT, CDR2 SNEGSKA (reference sequence). CDR3 region: CSARDRRAGGPNEQFF. The CDR3 DNA reads TGCAGTGCTAGAGATAGGAGAGCGGGAGGGCCCAATGAGCAGTTCTTC.

This clonotype was detected many times. The V gene is TRBV12-3 or TRBV12-4, the J gene TRBJ2-6; D call uncertain. The CDR3 length is 14 residues. Trimming shortened V by 3 bases and J by 0 bases, and 3 bases separated the two germline ends. For the CDR3, the DNA is TGTGCCAGCAGTTTTGACTCTGGGGCCAACGTCCTGACTTTC. Amino acids: CASSFDSGANVLTF.

Concerning this clonotype itself: At one of its ends the junction is not consistent with the germline gene, which may arise from a read error. The chain recombines TRBV4-1 with TRBJ2-7, with D hard to call. CDR3 length: 15 amino acids. Germline V gives CDR1 MGHRA, CDR2 YSYEKL. The CDR3 sequence: CASSQGLQGSYEQYF. The CDR3 DNA is TGCGCCAGCAGTCAAGGTCTTCAAGGCTCCTACGAGCAGTACTTC.

This clonotype occurred once. One junction end does not reproduce the germline sequence, and a read error may be involved. The rearrangement links TRBV15 to TRBJ2-4, with TRBD1 as a possible D gene (7 bases). The DNA end is more similar to TRBJ2-5, so the J call may be wrong. The CDR3 runs to 14 residues. The V gene's germline CDR1 is LNHNV and CDR2 YYDKDF (reference sequence). CDR3 in amino acids: CATGRGAVKETQYF. CDR3 DNA: TGTGCCACCGGCAGGGGGGCGGTAAAAGAGACCCAGTACTTC.

With regard to this clonotype: One end of the junction is discordant with germline, which a read error may explain. The chain joins TRBV5-6 to TRBJ2-5; D perhaps matches TRBD2 (6 bases). CDR1 is SGHDT, CDR2 YYEEEE, per germline. This CDR3 contains 15 residues. The CDR3 bases are TGTGCCAGCACCCCCGGGGTTAGCGGACAAGGGACCCAGTACTTC. Protein: CASTPGVSGQGTQYF.

This clonotype has more than one count but fewer than ten. The chain has TRBV10-3 and TRBJ1-5, with D hard to call. V dropped 0 bases and J dropped 0 bases, with 15 bases sitting between them. The CDR3 loop spans 18 amino acids. Germline V gives CDR1 ENHRY, CDR2 SYGVKD. This CDR3 is CAISESPGASYSNQPQHF. The CDR3 bases are TGTGCCATCAGTGAGTCGCCAGGAGCGTCTTATAGCAATCAGCCCCAGCATTTT.

The chain joins TRBV6-2 or TRBV6-3 to TRBJ1-1; D is undetermined. CDR3 length: 16 amino acids. Deletions cut 2 bases from V and 0 bases from J, with 13 bases between. The germline gives CDR1 MNHEY, CDR2 SVGEGT. DNA for the CDR3: TGTGCCAGCAGTTACCCCCTGGGAGGGATGAACACTGAAGCTTTCTTT. Translated: CASSYPLGGMNTEAFF.

This clonotype was picked up a small number of times. The chain combines TRBV4-2 with TRBJ1-2, with 7 bases fitting TRBD1. The CDR3 contains 17 residues. Trimming at V came to 0 bases and at J to 0 bases, leaving 7 bases not matched to a gene. CDR1 LGHNA and CDR2 YNFKEQ come from the germline V gene. The CDR3 region is CASSQDFWDRTNYGYTF. As DNA, the CDR3 is TGTGCCAGCAGCCAAGATTTCTGGGACAGAACTAACTATGGCTACACCTTC.

This clonotype was seen ten or more times. The chain uses TRBV6-1 and TRBJ1-1; 9 nucleotides agree with TRBD1. With V trimmed by 7 bases and J by 3 bases, 15 bases remained unmatched. CDR1 is MNHNS, CDR2 SASEGT, per germline. The CDR3 runs 17 residues. CDR3 nucleotide sequence: TGTGCCAGCAAACCGGGGGGGACAGGGTTTATGCACACTGAAGCTTTCTTT. Translated, it gives CASKPGGTGFMHTEAFF.

This clonotype was picked up a small number of times. The chain has TRBV9 and TRBJ1-6; the D is unclear. Trimming pared 3 bases from V and 9 bases from J, leaving 19 bases between. The germline CDR1 and CDR2 sequences are SGDLS and YYNGEE. This CDR3 has 16 residues. The CDR3 nucleotides are TGTGCCAGCAGCGGGTTGGACTCCATTCTCGGTTCACCCCTCCACTTT. It encodes CASSGLDSILGSPLHF.

This clonotype occurred a few times. The V call is TRBV29-1, the J call TRBJ1-1; D call uncertain. Trimming left V 4 bases short and J 7 bases short, with 13 bases between. The CDR3 runs to 12 residues. Germline lookup yields CDR1 SQVTM and CDR2 ANQGSEA. CDR3 region: CSVVALSNEAFF. CDR3 in DNA: TGCAGCGTTGTAGCTCTTTCGAATGAAGCTTTCTTT.

This clonotype was recorded many times. The DNA for the CDR3 is TGTGCCATCAGCGCGACCCCCCAAGAGACCCAGTACTTC. Amino acids: CAISATPQETQYF. The V call is TRBV10-3, the J call TRBJ2-5, with D unclear. CDR1 and CDR2 (germline): ENHRY, SYGVKD. This CDR3 contains 13 residues. V was shortened by 6 bases and J by 1 base, with 9 bases between the two germline ends.

This clonotype was seen many times. This chain connects TRBV5-1 to TRBJ2-6, with D uncertain. The CDR3 contains 14 residues. Trimming took off 0 bases at V and 4 bases at J, with 5 bases between the two ends. Germline assignment: CDR1 SGHRS and CDR2 YFSETQ. The CDR3 here is CASSLEGGANVLTF. CDR3 nucleotides: TGCGCCAGCAGCTTGGAAGGGGGGGCCAACGTCCTGACTTTC. The whole variable domain, remainder taken from reference TRBV5-1 and TRBJ2-6, is KAGVTQTPRYLIKTRGQQVTLSCSPISGHRSVSWYQQTPGQGLQFLFEYFSETQRNKGNFPGRFSGRQFSNSRSEMNVSTLELGDSALYLCASSLEGGANVLTFGAGSRLTVL.

This clonotype has more than one count but fewer than ten. The chain is built from TRBV28 and TRBJ2-1; no firm D call. CDR1 and CDR2 (germline): MDHEN, SYDVKM. The CDR3 is 15 amino acids. V lost 3 bases, J lost 0 bases, and 9 bases lay in between. CDR3 sequence: CASSFVVSSYNEQFF. The CDR3, as DNA: TGTGCCAGCAGTTTTGTGGTTAGCTCCTACAATGAGCAGTTCTTC.

This clonotype showed up just a few times. The rearrangement uses TRBV19 and TRBJ1-2; D is undetermined. With 4 bases removed from V and 8 bases from J, the gap between germline ends came to 11 bases. Per the germline V gene, CDR1 is LNHDA and CDR2 is SQIVND (reference sequence). The length of the CDR3 is 12 residues. The CDR3 region is CASSTTARGYTF. The DNA for the CDR3 is TGTGCCAGTAGTACGACCGCGAGGGGCTACACCTTC. Full variable domain (rest looked up from reference TRBV19 and TRBJ1-2): DGGITQSPKYLFRKEGQNVTLSCEQNLNHDAMYWYRQDPGQGLRLIYYSQIVNDFQKGDIAEGYSVSREKKESFPLTVTSAQKNPTAFYLCASSTTARGYTFGSGTRLTVV.

This clonotype was detected ten times or more. This chain joins TRBV28 and TRBJ1-4; D may be TRBD1 (5 bases). Trimming took off 0 bases at V and 6 bases at J, with 14 bases between the two ends. The CDR3 length is 16 residues. The germline gives CDR1 MDHEN, CDR2 SYDVKM. CDR3 DNA sequence: TGTGCCAGCAGTTTATGCGCCGAAATAGGGGATGAAAAACTGTTTTTT. Translated: CASSLCAEIGDEKLFF. The full variable domain, completed using reference TRBV28 and TRBJ1-4, is DVKVTQSSRYLVKRTGEKVFLECVQDMDHENMFWYRQDPGLGLRLIYFSYDVKMKEKGDIPEGYSVSREKKERFSLILESASTNQTSMYLCASSLCAEIGDEKLFFGSGTQLSVL.

This clonotype was seen at least ten times. The chain combines TRBV3-1 with TRBJ1-5; D call uncertain. The CDR3 totals 15 residues. V gave up 0 bases and J gave up 0 bases, with 6 bases separating them. Germline values: CDR1 LGHDT, CDR2 YNNKEL (reference sequence). DNA of the CDR3: TGTGCCAGCAGCCAAGACTGGAGTAGCAATCAGCCCCAGCATTTT. This codes for CASSQDWSSNQPQHF.

This clonotype was counted a few times. The chain is built from TRBV3-1 and TRBJ2-5; TRBD2 agrees at 11 bases. Germline V gene lookup returns CDR1 LGHDT and CDR2 YNNKEL (reference sequence). The CDR3 has 15 residues. The V gene end was trimmed by 8 bases and the J gene end by 5 bases; junction bases not matched to a gene: 10. CDR3 in amino acids: CASLRIAGGDETQYF. The CDR3 DNA reads as TGTGCCAGCTTAAGGATAGCGGGAGGGGACGAGACCCAGTACTTC.

There are a few counts of this clonotype. CDR3 sequence (DNA): TGCGCCAGCAGCCCCTGGGACAGCGAAGAGACCCAGTACTTC. Its protein is CASSPWDSEETQYF. The chain joins TRBV5-1 to TRBJ2-5, with 7 bases that match TRBD1. V was pared by 4 bases and J by 3 bases, with 6 bases of the junction left unmatched. Germline CDR1 SGHRS, CDR2 YFSETQ. This CDR3 has 14 amino acids.